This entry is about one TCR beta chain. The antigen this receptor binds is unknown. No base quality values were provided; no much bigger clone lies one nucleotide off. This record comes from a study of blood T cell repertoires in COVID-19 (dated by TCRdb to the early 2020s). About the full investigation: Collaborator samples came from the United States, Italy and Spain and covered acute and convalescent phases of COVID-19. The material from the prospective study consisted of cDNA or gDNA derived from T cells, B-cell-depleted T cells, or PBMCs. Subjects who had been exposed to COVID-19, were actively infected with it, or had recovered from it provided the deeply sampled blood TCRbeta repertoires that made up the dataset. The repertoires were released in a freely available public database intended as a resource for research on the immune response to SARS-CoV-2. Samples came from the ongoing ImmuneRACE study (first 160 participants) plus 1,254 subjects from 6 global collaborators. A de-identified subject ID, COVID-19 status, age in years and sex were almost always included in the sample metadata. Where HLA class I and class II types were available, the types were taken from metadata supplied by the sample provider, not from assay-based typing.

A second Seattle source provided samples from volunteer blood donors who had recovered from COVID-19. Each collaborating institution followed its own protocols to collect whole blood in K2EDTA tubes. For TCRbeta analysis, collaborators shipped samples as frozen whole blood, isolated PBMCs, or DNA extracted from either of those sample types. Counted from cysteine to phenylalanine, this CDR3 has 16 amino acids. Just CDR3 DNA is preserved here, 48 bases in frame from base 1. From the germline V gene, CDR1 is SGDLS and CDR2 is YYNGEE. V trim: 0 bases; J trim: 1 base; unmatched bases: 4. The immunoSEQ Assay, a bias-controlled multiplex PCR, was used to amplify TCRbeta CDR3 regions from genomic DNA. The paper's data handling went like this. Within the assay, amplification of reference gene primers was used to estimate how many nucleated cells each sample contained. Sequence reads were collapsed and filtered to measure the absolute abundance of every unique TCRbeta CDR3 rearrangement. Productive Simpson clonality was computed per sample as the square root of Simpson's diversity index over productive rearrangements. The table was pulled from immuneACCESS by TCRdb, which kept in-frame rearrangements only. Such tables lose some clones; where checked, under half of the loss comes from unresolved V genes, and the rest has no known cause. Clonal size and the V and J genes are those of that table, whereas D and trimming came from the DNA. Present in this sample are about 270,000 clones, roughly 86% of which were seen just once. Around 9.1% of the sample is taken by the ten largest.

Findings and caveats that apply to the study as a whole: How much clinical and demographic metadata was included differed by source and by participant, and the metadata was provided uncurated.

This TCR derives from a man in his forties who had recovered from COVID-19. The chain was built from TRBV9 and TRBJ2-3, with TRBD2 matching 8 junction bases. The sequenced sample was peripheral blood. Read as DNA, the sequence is TGTGCCAGCAGCGTAGCGGGAGCGGGGGGCACAGATACGCAGTATTTT. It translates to CASSVAGAGGTDTQYF.